This is a list of T cell receptor beta chains from one sample in a study of cytomegalovirus exposure and HLA in healthy donors. Only in-frame clones appear in the TCRdb table, and some are missing; sequencing was by immunoSEQ multiplex PCR. The sample has just over 20,000 clones. Sequencing was done on a sample of PBMCs. These receptors all come from a man aged 55 to 70 in good health and CMV-seropositive. The CDR3 runs from the conserved cysteine through the conserved F or W. Each record gives: V gene, CDR3 length, CDR3 protein.

V gene: TRBV2; CDR3 length: 14; CDR3 protein: CASLFTPMNTEAFF
V gene: TRBV5-1; CDR3 length: 15; CDR3 protein: CASSLAGHMNTEAFF
V gene: TRBV5-1; CDR3 length: 11; CDR3 protein: CASNSLGEQYF
V gene: TRBV12-5; CDR3 length: 13; CDR3 protein: CASGLGTGYEQFF
V gene: TRBV7-2; CDR3 length: 13; CDR3 protein: CASSRDYLREQYF
V gene: TRBV5-1; CDR3 length: 15; CDR3 protein: CASSLVQGYHTEAFF
V gene: TRBV28; CDR3 length: 12; CDR3 protein: CASSDRGYGYTF
V gene: TRBV5-1; CDR3 length: 13; CDR3 protein: CASNTGNTDTQYF
V gene: TRBV7-2; CDR3 length: 14; CDR3 protein: CASNPTGTGLEQYF
V gene: TRBV7-8; CDR3 length: 13; CDR3 protein: CASSLGSAYEQYF
V gene: TRBV7-9; CDR3 length: 15; CDR3 protein: CASSPLNDSTDTQYF
V gene: TRBV6-4; CDR3 length: 16; CDR3 protein: CASSDSSKRGDNEQFF
V gene: TRBV29-1; CDR3 length: 13; CDR3 protein: CSVARGRAAEAFF
V gene: TRBV5-1; CDR3 length: 12; CDR3 protein: CASSGNQETQYF
V gene: TRBV6-5; CDR3 length: 14; CDR3 protein: CASRPTRDSGKLFF
V gene: TRBV4-2; CDR3 length: 14; CDR3 protein: CASSQELVMQPQHF
V gene: TRBV5-1; CDR3 length: 18; CDR3 protein: CASSPTVSSRESTDTQYF
V gene: TRBV10-3; CDR3 length: 17; CDR3 protein: CAISPGAGIAGEGEQFF
V gene: TRBV5-1; CDR3 length: 15; CDR3 protein: CASSSAGQGAHEQYF
V gene: TRBV5-1; CDR3 length: 14; CDR3 protein: CASSLTGTQETQYF
V gene: TRBV6-1; CDR3 length: 13; CDR3 protein: CASSEPPREAQHF
V gene: TRBV25-1; CDR3 length: 13; CDR3 protein: CASSGAGGYEQYF
V gene: TRBV5-1; CDR3 length: 15; CDR3 protein: CASRLREGHYNEQFF
V gene: TRBV7-9; CDR3 length: 14; CDR3 protein: CASSFGGNSYEQYF
V gene: TRBV5-1; CDR3 length: 14; CDR3 protein: CASSLTGTGGEQFF
V gene: TRBV4-1; CDR3 length: 14; CDR3 protein: CASSQERVPGIQYF
V gene: TRBV13; CDR3 length: 16; CDR3 protein: CASSLALRGSYNEQFF
V gene: TRBV4-1; CDR3 length: 13; CDR3 protein: CASSIRAQGELFF
V gene: TRBV5-1; CDR3 length: 14; CDR3 protein: CASSLQATSYEQYF
V gene: TRBV2; CDR3 length: 15; CDR3 protein: CASSEPGTGNYGYTF
V gene: TRBV30; CDR3 length: 14; CDR3 protein: CAWSVGASEETQYF
V gene: TRBV5-1; CDR3 length: 15; CDR3 protein: CASSLAGGSIDEQFF
V gene: TRBV29-1; CDR3 length: 13; CDR3 protein: CSGRRGGSTEAFF
V gene: TRBV29-1; CDR3 length: 11; CDR3 protein: CSVRENYGYTF
V gene: TRBV18; CDR3 length: 15; CDR3 protein: CASSPGQVTYNEQFF
V gene: TRBV18; CDR3 length: 15; CDR3 protein: CASSPPSGSNTEAFF
V gene: TRBV7-9; CDR3 length: 15; CDR3 protein: CASRSGTGINGELFF
V gene: TRBV5-1; CDR3 length: 14; CDR3 protein: CASSPGGGNQPQHF
V gene: TRBV2; CDR3 length: 14; CDR3 protein: CASSEEGGDTEAFF
V gene: TRBV4-1; CDR3 length: 17; CDR3 protein: CASSRGFKGQGHYEQYF
V gene: TRBV7-2; CDR3 length: 15; CDR3 protein: CASSLSPGRNQPQHF
V gene: TRBV19; CDR3 length: 12; CDR3 protein: CASSIGPGEAFF
V gene: TRBV7-2; CDR3 length: 16; CDR3 protein: CASSRTSGRGVYEQYF
V gene: TRBV7-9; CDR3 length: 14; CDR3 protein: CASSADSFGTEAFF
V gene: TRBV6-1; CDR3 length: 13; CDR3 protein: CARTNPANYGYTF
V gene: TRBV6-1; CDR3 length: 14; CDR3 protein: CACRRQGYQETQYF
V gene: TRBV9; CDR3 length: 16; CDR3 protein: CASSAGTSSAYNEQFF
V gene: TRBV27; CDR3 length: 12; CDR3 protein: CASRKGQGEAFF
V gene: TRBV18; CDR3 length: 18; CDR3 protein: CASSLLVHSGSSYNEQFF